This T cell receptor (beta chain) stems from a study of cytomegalovirus exposure and HLA in healthy donors. Background on the study: For the roughly 400 genotyped donors, more than 80% fell within the Caucasian-associated ancestry cluster. General observations from the study: Some TCR beta chains (roughly 160 of them) were listed as cytomegalovirus-associated. Earlier analysis found most TCR beta V segments productive about 87% or about 30% of the time.

Primers: 60 Vbeta forward and 13 Jbeta reverse. TCRdb's table, derived via immunoSEQ multiplex PCR, lists solely in-frame clones and lacks some. The data contain over 150,000 clones, over 75% of them seen just once; the ten biggest clones take up 1%. About this clone: The antigen is undetermined.

Germline CDR1 and CDR2: SGHTA and FQGNSA. This CDR3 has 18 residues. V shed 2 bases, J shed 5 bases, and the junction held 12 bases outside the gene matches. Input material: PBMCs. This rearrangement joins TRBV7-2 to TRBJ1-4; 9 bases fit TRBD1. The sequence was obtained from a woman in her fifties or sixties in good health and CMV-seropositive. CDR3 amino acids: CASSLSRGPGTGNEKLFF. The CDR3 DNA reads as TGTGCCAGCAGCTTATCGCGTGGACCCGGGACAGGGAATGAAAAACTGTTTTTT.